Listed below are T cell receptor beta chains from one sample, sequenced in a study of shared clonotypes between healthy human individuals. The method was immunoSEQ multiplex PCR; TCRdb's version includes in-frame clones alone and lacks a portion of them. The data hold about 510,000 clones, with about four fifths observed a single time. Sequencing used PBMCs. The receptors were gathered from a woman in her 40s in good health. Some clones in this sample may be carry-over from other donors' samples. Each CDR3 is given without its conserved first and last residue. The order of the fields is CDR3 protein, V gene.

CDR3aa: ASSAQGSTGANVLT; v_gene: TRBV18
CDR3aa: ASSWTGNTEAF; v_gene: TRBV28
CDR3aa: ASSENAGTWETQY; v_gene: TRBV6-4
CDR3aa: ASSYSQGPGTGELF; v_gene: TRBV6-6
CDR3aa: ASRQVNSPLH; v_gene: TRBV5-5
CDR3aa: ASSPSGSTDTQY; v_gene: TRBV9
CDR3aa: ASSLPQSTEAF; v_gene: TRBV7-9
CDR3aa: ASSGLVANTGELF; v_gene: TRBV7-6
CDR3aa: AWAIYSYEQY; v_gene: TRBV30
CDR3aa: ASSQGRDNEQF; v_gene: TRBV27
CDR3aa: ASSLGGGQISGNTIY; v_gene: TRBV11-2
CDR3aa: ASSLAARGGDTQY; v_gene: TRBV11-2
CDR3aa: SVAPGTGNTEAF; v_gene: TRBV29-1
CDR3aa: ASSSTGSEQY; v_gene: TRBV6-1
CDR3aa: ASSSRLAGGPSKETQY; v_gene: TRBV7-9
CDR3aa: ASSQNPRGINIQY; v_gene: TRBV5-1
CDR3aa: ASSTTVNTEAF; v_gene: TRBV19
CDR3aa: ASSLGLADLYQETQY; v_gene: TRBV5-4
CDR3aa: ASSPSRDTEAF; v_gene: TRBV7-3
CDR3aa: ASSLAQGYEQY; v_gene: TRBV7-9
CDR3aa: ASSGQGPKETQY; v_gene: TRBV28
CDR3aa: ASTSLAGTTDTQY; v_gene: TRBV5-1
CDR3aa: ASSERQGYEQY; v_gene: TRBV6-1
CDR3aa: ASRGGQGVRQPQH; v_gene: TRBV27
CDR3aa: ASSVAGGDYGYT; v_gene: TRBV25-1
CDR3aa: AISSTSGYEQY; v_gene: TRBV10-3
CDR3aa: ASSKRVGTVNYGYT; v_gene: TRBV7-2
CDR3aa: ASSYSDGGNEKLF; v_gene: TRBV6-6
CDR3aa: ASRLRGVGVWRNTIY; v_gene: TRBV28
CDR3aa: ASSEFWGSGANVLT; v_gene: TRBV6-1
CDR3aa: ASSVFSYEQY; v_gene: TRBV2
CDR3aa: ASSLDRSLDEQF; v_gene: TRBV5-1
CDR3aa: ASNRGQETQY; v_gene: TRBV7-9
CDR3aa: ASSPGPWGTIY; v_gene: TRBV28
CDR3aa: AGSQDGRATDTQY; v_gene: TRBV4-3
CDR3aa: ASSSSTGGRSAQH; v_gene: TRBV7-2
CDR3aa: ASSQENYGYT; v_gene: TRBV7-9